This is a list of T cell receptor beta chains from one sample in a study of blood T cell repertoires in COVID-19. Generated by immunoSEQ multiplex PCR, the TCRdb table keeps only in-frame clones and is missing some. The sample consists of around 200,000 clones, approximately 87% of them appearing once. The sequencing input was peripheral blood. These TCRs come from a man in his 70s with active or convalescent COVID-19. Each CDR3 is given with its conserved first and last residue. A D gene is named only where the DNA matches it firmly. A clone size is listed for some rows: how often the clone was seen (once, few, many), or a class if it is expanded.

>TRBJ1-2|TRBV29-1|TRBD1|once
CSAGQGSWGYTF
TGCAGCGCGGGACAGGGATCGTGGGGCTACACCTTC
>TRBJ1-3|TRBV5-1|TRBD1|.
CASSLPGQGASGNTIYF
TGCGCCAGCAGCTTACCGGGACAGGGGGCCTCTGGAAACACCATATATTTT
>TRBJ2-1|TRBV5-1|TRBD2|.
CASSLLAGSNEQFF
TGCGCCAGCAGCTTGCTAGCGGGAAGTAATGAGCAGTTCTTC
>TRBJ2-6|TRBV5-4|.|.
CASSQGKSSGANVLTF
TGTGCCAGCAGCCAGGGAAAGAGCTCTGGGGCCAACGTCCTGACTTTC
>TRBJ2-1|TRBV12-3/TRBV12-4|.|.
CASRGSVFNEQFF
TGTGCCAGCAGGGGCTCGGTGTTCAATGAGCAGTTCTTC
>TRBJ2-7|TRBV14|TRBD1|.
CASSRRDSPYEQYF
TGTGCCAGCAGCCGCCGGGACAGTCCCTACGAGCAGTACTTC
>TRBJ1-5|TRBV6-6|TRBD1|.
CASRGRDRDNQPQHF
TGTGCCAGCAGGGGCCGGGACAGGGACAATCAGCCCCAGCATTTT
>TRBJ1-5|TRBV5-6|TRBD1|once
CASSPAGTGLQPQHF
TGTGCCAGCAGCCCCGCCGGGACAGGGCTTCAGCCCCAGCATTTT
>TRBJ2-2|TRBV5-1|.|few
CASSRRGDNTGELFF
TGCGCCAGCAGCCGGCGGGGAGATAACACCGGGGAGCTGTTTTTT
>TRBJ2-1|TRBV7-6|TRBD2|.
CASSSRTSGSGYNEQFF
TGTGCCAGCAGCTCACGGACTAGCGGGAGTGGGTACAATGAGCAGTTCTTC
>TRBJ2-1|TRBV9|TRBD2|.
CASSVDPRLSGLAGGPGNEQFF
TGTGCCAGCAGCGTAGACCCTCGCCTGTCGGGACTAGCGGGGGGGCCGGGGAATGAGCAGTTCTTC
>TRBJ2-1|TRBV5-1|TRBD2|.
CASSPLPAGSYNEQFF
TGCGCCAGCAGCCCCCTCCCAGCGGGAAGTTACAATGAGCAGTTCTTC
>TRBJ1-5|TRBV10-3|.|.
CAISESVDQPQHF
TGTGCCATCAGTGAATCGGTGGATCAGCCCCAGCATTTT
>TRBJ1-4|TRBV27|.|few
CASSLQGPTNEKLFF
TGTGCCAGCAGTTTGCAGGGGCCAACTAATGAAAAACTGTTTTTT
>TRBJ2-5|TRBV5-1|TRBD2|.
CASSWGDYQETQYF
TGCGCCAGCAGCTGGGGGGACTATCAAGAGACCCAGTACTTC
>TRBJ2-2|TRBV6-5|.|many
CASHHMGAGELFF
TGTGCCAGCCATCATATGGGAGCCGGGGAGCTGTTTTTT
>TRBJ2-2|TRBV5-4|.|.
CASSLGRGANTGELFF
TGTGCCAGCAGCTTAGGACGGGGGGCAAACACCGGGGAGCTGTTTTTT
>TRBJ2-2|TRBV5-1|.|.
CASSTGIRPGELFF
TGCGCCAGCAGCACCGGGATCCGGCCTGGGGAGCTGTTTTTT
>TRBJ2-5|TRBV10-3|TRBD2|.
CAGAPGGSQETQYF
TGTGCCGGGGCCCCGGGGGGGAGCCAAGAGACCCAGTACTTC
>TRBJ2-5|TRBV6-5|TRBD1|.
CATKPDRAAETQYF
TGTGCCACCAAACCGGACAGGGCTGCTGAGACCCAGTACTTC
>TRBJ2-2|TRBV4-3|.|.
CASSQDTSGTGELFF
TGCGCCAGCAGCCAAGATACATCTGGCACCGGGGAGCTGTTTTTT
>TRBJ2-1|TRBV7-9|.|.
CASSLGGLAATWNEQFF
TGTGCCAGCAGCTTAGGGGGGTTAGCGGCCACGTGGAATGAGCAGTTCTTC
>TRBJ2-7|TRBV11-2|.|.
CASSIASYEQYF
TGTGCCAGCAGCATCGCCAGCTACGAGCAGTACTTC
>TRBJ1-2|TRBV11-2|.|.
CASSQRQAIRYTF
TGTGCCAGCAGCCAACGTCAGGCAATCCGCTACACCTTC
>TRBJ1-4|TRBV10-2|.|.
CASSDLGVNEKLFF
TGCGCCAGCAGTGATTTAGGAGTTAATGAAAAACTGTTTTTT
>TRBJ2-5|TRBV19|TRBD2|.
CASSMATSGGQETQYF
TGTGCCAGTAGTATGGCCACTAGCGGCGGCCAAGAGACCCAGTACTTC
>TRBJ1-1|TRBV6-2/TRBV6-3|.|.
CASSSLTGTFF
TGTGCCAGCAGTTCGCTAACCGGGACTTTCTTT
>TRBJ1-2|TRBV28|.|.
CASSLGGQGNYGYTF
TGTGCCAGCAGTTTGGGCGGGCAGGGGAACTATGGCTACACCTTC
>TRBJ1-2|TRBV27|TRBD1|.
CASRRPGTGDYGYTF
TGTGCCAGCAGGAGGCCCGGGACAGGTGACTATGGCTACACCTTC
>TRBJ2-1|TRBV6-5|TRBD1|.
CASSHHRGYNEQFF
TGTGCCAGCAGTCACCACAGGGGCTACAATGAGCAGTTCTTC
>TRBJ1-2|TRBV7-6|TRBD1|.
CASSLGPRGNYGYTF
TGTGCCAGCAGCTTAGGGCCCAGGGGGAACTATGGCTACACCTTC
>TRBJ1-1|TRBV10-3|.|.
CATYSRGGNTEAFF
TGTGCCACCTATTCCCGGGGGGGGAACACTGAAGCTTTCTTT
>TRBJ1-1|TRBV18|TRBD1|.
CASSDAGTVMNTEAFF
TGTGCCAGCTCAGACGCCGGGACAGTAATGAACACTGAAGCTTTCTTT
>TRBJ1-2|TRBV5-1|TRBD1|.
CASSFSGQGYYGYTF
TGCGCCAGCAGCTTCTCGGGACAGGGTTACTATGGCTACACCTTC
>TRBJ1-3|TRBV28|.|few
CASRIRQFRSGNTIYF
TGTGCCAGCAGAATACGACAGTTCCGCTCTGGAAACACCATATATTTT
>TRBJ1-1|TRBV9|TRBD1|.
CASSVGGTGVIEAFF
TGTGCCAGCAGCGTAGGTGGGACAGGGGTGATTGAAGCTTTCTTT
>TRBJ1-5|TRBV7-6|.|.
CASSLSSLIGEPQHF
TGTGCCAGCAGCTTATCTTCGCTCATCGGGGAGCCCCAGCATTTT
>TRBJ2-7|TRBV6-2/TRBV6-3|TRBD1|.
CASSYKGQGGPGSYEQYF
TGTGCCAGCAGTTACAAGGGACAGGGAGGGCCGGGATCCTACGAGCAGTACTTC
>TRBJ1-2|TRBV7-2|.|once
CASSSGVGYGYTF
TGTGCCAGCAGTTCGGGGGTCGGCTATGGCTACACCTTC
>TRBJ2-7|TRBV29-1|TRBD1|.
CSVQDRWGYEQYF
TGCAGCGTTCAGGACAGGTGGGGATACGAGCAGTACTTC
>TRBJ2-3|TRBV29-1|.|.
CSVELPGSTDTQYF
TGCAGCGTTGAACTTCCAGGTAGCACAGATACGCAGTATTTT